These 2 T cell receptor beta chains were sequenced from one sample in a study of blood T cell repertoires in COVID-19. Sequencing was performed with immunoSEQ multiplex PCR; in TCRdb, only in-frame clones are kept and a portion is missing. Found here are more than 120,000 clones, over 65% of them singletons; the top ten hold roughly 4.4%. Sequencing was carried out using peripheral blood. The origin of the receptors is a human donor in a cohort sampled during active COVID-19.

The chain carries TRBV5-1 and TRBJ2-1, with 13 bases aligning to TRBD2. Germline CDR1 and CDR2: SGHRS and YFSETQ. The CDR3 spans 17 residues. The V gene end was trimmed by 4 bases and the J gene end by 9 bases; junction bases not matched to a gene: 13. The CDR3: CASSPGPGTSGKTEQFF. In DNA form, the CDR3 reads TGCGCCAGCAGCCCCGGGCCCGGGACTAGCGGGAAAACTGAGCAGTTCTTC.

In its sample, this clone was seen a few times. The chain has TRBV27 and TRBJ1-5; TRBD1 is a possible D gene (6 bases). The CDR3 is 12 amino acids. The V end was cut by 6 bases, the J end by 11 bases, with 14 bases between. Germline lookup yields CDR1 MNHEY and CDR2 SMNVEV (reference sequence). The CDR3 nucleotides read TGTGCCAGCAGGGGGACCGGACAGACCCAGCATTTT. Translation gives CASRGTGQTQHF.